Below are 30 T cell receptor beta chains sequenced from a single sample in a study of lymphopenia after photon versus proton radiotherapy. The data were produced by immunoSEQ multiplex PCR, yet TCRdb's version contains in-frame clones alone and is incomplete. The sample yields around 150,000 clones, roughly nine tenths seen once. The material sequenced was peripheral blood, taken from a patient treated with photon-based radiotherapy. The source of these receptors is a man aged 45-65 years with gastric cancer.

The chain combines TRBV9 with TRBJ1-2; TRBD1 agrees at 8 bases. The CDR3 extends over 14 amino acids. The germline CDR1 and CDR2 sequences are SGDLS and YYNGEE. Losses at the gene ends were 3 bases for V and 4 bases for J; bases not matched to a gene: 5. The CDR3 loop is CASSGPTGGYGYTF. CDR3 in DNA: TGTGCCAGCAGCGGGCCAACAGGGGGCTATGGCTACACCTTC. The whole variable domain, filled in from reference TRBV9 and TRBJ1-2, reads DSGVTQTPKHLITATGQRVTLRCSPRSGDLSVYWYQQSLDQGLQFLIQYYNGEERAKGNILERFSAQQFPDLHSELNLSSLELGDSALYFCASSGPTGGYGYTFGSGTRLTVV.

This clone has ten or more counts. The rearrangement links TRBV19 to TRBJ2-7; possibly TRBD1 for D (6 bases). V was shortened by 1 base and J by 2 bases, with 12 bases between the two germline ends. Germline V CDR1 and CDR2: LNHDA, SQIVND (reference sequence). The CDR3 loop spans 15 amino acids. CDR3: CASSIAGRGAYEQYF. CDR3 sequence (DNA): TGTGCCAGTAGTATAGCGGGCAGGGGAGCCTACGAGCAGTACTTC.

This rearrangement joins TRBV19 to TRBJ2-2; 8 nucleotides match TRBD1. This CDR3 is built from 14 residues. Germline values: CDR1 LNHDA, CDR2 SQIVND (reference sequence). V gave up 5 bases and J gave up 5 bases; unmatched junction bases: 4. CDR3 amino acids: CASSPRDRTGELFF. DNA of the CDR3: TGTGCCAGTAGTCCTCGGGACAGGACCGGGGAGCTGTTTTTT.

The CDR3 reads CASSLVETQYF. As DNA, the CDR3 is TGTGCCAGCAGCTTAGTTGAGACCCAGTACTTC. The J gene is TRBJ2-5, the V gene TRBV7-9; D unclear. The CDR3 runs 11 residues. Germline values: CDR1 SEHNR, CDR2 FQNEAQ (reference sequence). The ends were cut back, 1 base at V and 5 bases at J, with 2 bases in the middle.

The gene calls are TRBV5-1 and TRBJ2-5; D unclear. The germline V and J ends were trimmed by 4 bases and 0 bases, with 1 base remaining between them. The germline V gene encodes CDR1 SGHRS and CDR2 YFSETQ. The CDR3 is made up of 11 amino acids. The CDR3 reads CASSHQETQYF. The CDR3 DNA sequence: TGCGCCAGCAGCCACCAAGAGACCCAGTACTTC.

V usage is TRBV5-4 and J usage is TRBJ1-1; D is unresolved. V lost 4 bases to trimming and J lost 1 base, with 5 bases between them. The germline V gene encodes CDR1 SGHNT and CDR2 YYREEE (reference sequence). The length of the CDR3 is 12 residues. CDR3 sequence reads: CASSRQNTEAFF. CDR3 sequence (DNA): TGTGCCAGCAGCCGACAGAACACTGAAGCTTTCTTT. The full variable domain, with the rest looked up from reference TRBV5-4 and TRBJ1-1, is ETGVTQSPTHLIKTRGQQVTLRCSSQSGHNTVSWYQQALGQGPQFIFQYYREEENGRGNFPPRFSGLQFPNYSSELNVNALELDDSALYLCASSRQNTEAFFGQGTRLTVV.

The rearrangement links TRBV5-1 to TRBJ2-2; D is perhaps TRBD2 (6 bases). This CDR3 is built from 16 residues. V was trimmed by 1 base and J by 0 bases, leaving 10 bases between them. Germline CDR1 and CDR2: SGHRS and YFSETQ. The DNA for the CDR3 is TGCGCCAGCAGCTTGTGGGCGGGAACGAACACCGGGGAGCTGTTTTTT. Amino acid sequence: CASSLWAGTNTGELFF.

The chain carries TRBV7-9 and TRBJ1-5, with D unclear. The germline gives CDR1 SEHNR, CDR2 FQNEAQ (reference sequence). The V gene lost 1 base and the J gene lost 5 bases, with 3 bases spanning the gap. The CDR3 length is 12 residues. The CDR3 sequence: CASSLDHQPQHF. The CDR3 coding sequence is TGTGCCAGCAGCTTAGATCATCAGCCCCAGCATTTT.

The chain recombines TRBV2 with TRBJ2-5; 7 nucleotides line up with TRBD1. Looked up from germline, CDR1 is SNHLY and CDR2 is FYNNEI. The CDR3 covers 14 residues. J lost 2 bases, V lost 2 bases, and 2 bases had no gene match. The CDR3 coding sequence is TGTGCCAGCAGTGAACGGGACAGACAAGAGACCCAGTACTTC. Its protein is CASSERDRQETQYF. The full variable domain, in which reference TRBV2 and TRBJ2-5 provide the parts outside the CDR3, is EPEVTQTPSHQVTQMGQEVILRCVPISNHLYFYWYRQILGQKVEFLVSFYNNEISEKSEIFDDQFSVERPDGSNFTLKIRSTKLEDSAMYFCASSERDRQETQYFGPGTRLLVL.

The rearrangement links TRBV19 to TRBJ1-5; no reliable D call. Deletions cut 5 bases from V and 3 bases from J, with 11 bases between. From germline, CDR1 is LNHDA and CDR2 SQIVND (reference sequence). This CDR3 contains 14 residues. Here the CDR3 reads CASSSNSPNQPQHF. As DNA, the CDR3 is TGTGCCAGTAGTTCAAACTCCCCCAATCAGCCCCAGCATTTT.

V and J are TRBV18 and TRBJ1-1; D remains ambiguous. There are 13 residues in the CDR3. The V gene lost 5 bases and the J gene lost 4 bases, with 11 bases spanning the gap. Germline CDR1 and CDR2: KGHSH and LQKENI. The CDR3 bases are TGTGCCAGCTCAGCGGTCCAGGTCACTGAAGCTTTCTTT. This translates into CASSAVQVTEAFF.

The rearrangement uses TRBV5-1 and TRBJ2-2; 14 bases agree with TRBD2. The length of the CDR3 is 17 residues. Germline V lookup: CDR1 SGHRS, CDR2 YFSETQ. V lost 0 bases, J lost 4 bases, and 2 bases stayed unmatched. DNA for the CDR3: TGCGCCAGCAGCTTGGGACTAGCGGGAGGGCCCACCGGGGAGCTGTTTTTT. It is translated as CASSLGLAGGPTGELFF. The whole variable domain, remainder taken from reference TRBV5-1 and TRBJ2-2, is KAGVTQTPRYLIKTRGQQVTLSCSPISGHRSVSWYQQTPGQGLQFLFEYFSETQRNKGNFPGRFSGRQFSNSRSEMNVSTLELGDSALYLCASSLGLAGGPTGELFFGEGSRLTVL.

This clone was seen a handful of times. The chain is built from TRBV19 and TRBJ1-1; D is perhaps TRBD1 (5 bases). The V end was cut by 3 bases, the J end by 5 bases, with 7 bases between. CDR3 length: 12 residues. Looked up from germline, CDR1 is LNHDA and CDR2 is SQIVND (reference sequence). The CDR3 DNA reads as TGTGCCAGTAGTATGAGGGGTACTGAAGCTTTCTTT. Protein product: CASSMRGTEAFF.

V gene TRBV2 combines with J gene TRBJ2-1, with 8 bases lining up with TRBD1. The length of the CDR3 is 15 residues. Germline CDR1 is SNHLY and CDR2 is FYNNEI. V trimming: 4 bases; J trimming: 7 bases; junction bases outside the gene matches: 9. The CDR3 coding sequence is TGTGCCAGCAGTGCAGGGGGCTATGGGGGTAATGAGCAGTTCTTC. This translates into CASSAGGYGGNEQFF.

The chain has TRBV28 and TRBJ2-4; 9 bases map to TRBD1. The CDR3 consists of 14 residues. With 5 bases clipped from V and 6 bases from J, the junction kept 5 bases outside the gene matches. In germline, CDR1 is MDHEN, CDR2 SYDVKM. The CDR3 loop is CASSITGGGNIQYF. CDR3 sequence (DNA): TGTGCCAGCAGTATAACAGGGGGCGGAAACATTCAGTACTTC.

The chain links TRBV28 to TRBJ2-7, with 7 bases identical to TRBD1. V shed 3 bases and J 5 bases; nucleotides not matched to a gene: 4. This CDR3 spans 13 amino acids. From germline, CDR1 is MDHEN and CDR2 SYDVKM. In nucleotides, the CDR3 is TGTGCCAGCAGTTTCCCCAGGGGGAACGAGCAGTACTTC. It specifies CASSFPRGNEQYF. The entire variable domain, with the rest obtained from reference TRBV28 and TRBJ2-7, is as follows: DVKVTQSSRYLVKRTGEKVFLECVQDMDHENMFWYRQDPGLGLRLIYFSYDVKMKEKGDIPEGYSVSREKKERFSLILESASTNQTSMYLCASSFPRGNEQYFGPGTRLTVT.

The gene calls are TRBV28 and TRBJ1-4, with D possibly TRBD1 on 6 matching bases. The CDR3 loop spans 15 amino acids. Deletions cut 6 bases from V and 5 bases from J, with 16 bases between. CDR1 is MDHEN and CDR2 is SYDVKM in the germline V gene. The CDR3 DNA sequence: TGTGCCAGCAGCCCTAGGGGGGGACCGAATGAAAAACTGTTTTTT. It is translated as CASSPRGGPNEKLFF.

The gene calls are TRBV25-1 and TRBJ2-7, with 10 nucleotides matching TRBD2. From germline, CDR1 is MGHDK and CDR2 SYGVNS. This CDR3 spans 17 amino acids. Losses at the gene ends were 1 base for V and 1 base for J; bases not matched to a gene: 7. CDR3 protein: CASSESGLAARSYEQYF. CDR3 coding DNA: TGTGCCAGCAGTGAATCAGGACTAGCGGCCCGATCCTACGAGCAGTACTTC.

Only one count was recorded for this clone. This sequence joins TRBV29-1 and TRBJ1-2, with no clear D. The V gene lost 7 bases and the J gene lost 1 base, with 10 bases spanning the gap. The length of the CDR3 is 12 residues. Germline loops: CDR1 SQVTM, CDR2 ANQGSEA. In DNA form, the CDR3 reads TGCAGCGGGACCGTCAGTAACTATGGCTACACCTTC. It translates to CSGTVSNYGYTF.

The chain couples TRBV18 to TRBJ2-7; D possibly matches TRBD1 or TRBD2 (6 bases each). Germline V gene lookup returns CDR1 KGHSH and CDR2 LQKENI. V lost 5 bases and J lost 2, with 19 bases in between. There are 16 residues in the CDR3. For the CDR3, the DNA is TGTGCCAGCTCAATAGGGGGGACGAAGGGAACCTACGAGCAGTACTTC. This gives the protein CASSIGGTKGTYEQYF.

V and J are TRBV30 and TRBJ2-1; D call uncertain. This CDR3 is built from 14 residues. V lost 2 bases and J 0 bases, leaving 8 bases between the germline ends. Germline values: CDR1 GTSNPN, CDR2 SVGIG (reference sequence). The CDR3 DNA sequence: TGTGCCTGGAGTTCTAGTTTCTCCTACAATGAGCAGTTCTTC. Amino acid sequence: CAWSSSFSYNEQFF.

The chain links TRBV2 to TRBJ1-3; TRBD1 is a possible D gene (6 bases). The V end lost 3 bases, the J end lost 7 bases, and 10 bases lay between the germline ends. The CDR3 covers 13 residues. CDR1 and CDR2 (germline): SNHLY, FYNNEI. CDR3 sequence: CASSDTRGNTIYF. The CDR3 nucleotides are TGTGCCAGCAGTGATACCAGGGGCAACACCATATATTTT.

The chain joins TRBV18 to TRBJ1-2, with a possible D match to TRBD1 (6 bases). The CDR3 totals 15 residues. Trimming removed 2 bases from V and 7 bases from J, with 17 bases in between. CDR1 and CDR2 (germline): KGHSH, LQKENI. In DNA, the CDR3 is TGTGCCAGCTCACCAGGGACACACTCCTGGGGTGGCTACACCTTC. Translation: CASSPGTHSWGGYTF.

The chain is built from TRBV19 and TRBJ2-1; D is unclear. This CDR3 spans 14 amino acids. Deletions cut 7 bases from V and 8 bases from J, with 18 bases between. Germline values: CDR1 LNHDA, CDR2 SQIVND (reference sequence). The CDR3 bases are TGTGCCAGTACCCCGCGAGGTTGGAACGATGAGCAGTTCTTC. It is translated as CASTPRGWNDEQFF.

The rearrangement uses TRBV4-1 and TRBJ2-1, with TRBD2 matching 8 bases. This CDR3 is 16 amino acids long. Germline V gene data show CDR1 as MGHRA and CDR2 as YSYEKL. V was pared by 2 bases and J by 6 bases, with 9 bases of the junction left unmatched. CDR3: CASSQPPGLGVNEQFF. For the CDR3, the DNA is TGCGCCAGCAGCCAACCCCCGGGACTAGGGGTCAATGAGCAGTTCTTC.

This clone was seen once. This chain uses TRBV14 with TRBJ2-1, with TRBD2 matching 12 bases. The CDR3 is made up of 15 amino acids. Germline V gene data show CDR1 as SGHDN and CDR2 as FVKESK. V trimming: 5 bases; J trimming: 6 bases; junction bases outside the gene matches: 5. The CDR3 reads CASSFGLAGSNEQFF. The CDR3 coding sequence is TGTGCCAGCAGCTTCGGACTAGCGGGATCCAATGAGCAGTTCTTC.

V and J are TRBV15 and TRBJ2-3; perhaps TRBD2 as D (6 bases). The CDR3 loop spans 15 amino acids. Germline V gene data show CDR1 as LNHNV and CDR2 as YYDKDF (reference sequence). Trimming removed 1 base from V and 1 base from J, with 9 bases in between. CDR3 nucleotides: TGTGCCACCAGCAGAGGATCGGGAGGCACAGATACGCAGTATTTT. Protein product: CATSRGSGGTDTQYF.

The chain has TRBV2 and TRBJ2-2; D unclear. The CDR3 runs 12 residues. The V end was cut by 7 bases, the J end by 1 base, with 4 bases between. Per germline, CDR1 SNHLY and CDR2 FYNNEI. CDR3 protein: CASKLNTGELFF. CDR3 DNA: TGTGCCAGCAAATTGAACACCGGGGAGCTGTTTTTT.

The genes are TRBV4-3 and TRBJ2-3; D is ambiguous. This CDR3 has 14 residues. Germline CDR1 reads LGHNA; CDR2 reads YSLEER. V gave up 0 bases and J gave up 4 bases, with 8 bases separating them. CDR3 in DNA: TGCGCCAGCAGCCAAGAAATAGCAGCAGATACGCAGTATTTT. As protein: CASSQEIAADTQYF.

This chain joins TRBV28 and TRBJ1-5, with 8 bases aligning to TRBD1. This CDR3 region has 14 residues. V lost 4 bases, J lost 6 bases, and 5 bases stayed unmatched. CDR1 and CDR2 (germline): MDHEN, SYDVKM. The CDR3 region is CASSSGQARQPQHF. The CDR3 DNA is TGTGCCAGCAGTTCGGGACAGGCGCGTCAGCCCCAGCATTTT.